This T cell receptor beta chain was identified in a study of shared clonotypes between healthy human individuals (dated by TCRdb to the early 2020s). Context from the whole study: A few men and a couple of women, aged 18 to 49 years, made up the cohort. For each donor, CD4 naive and CD4 memory were each run on three plates, CD8 naive on two plates, and CD8 memory on one plate. To estimate repertoire size and how much clonotype sharing occurs between individuals, the study deeply sequenced the blood TCR repertoires of five healthy adults. To increase sequencing depth and limit assay-specific biases, TCR repertoire library preparation and sequencing were carried out by different laboratories using diverse techniques. Per donor, leukapheresis produced somewhere between about 0.94 and 9 billion PBMCs.

Using the deep immunoSEQ assay, TCR CDR3 regions were amplified from genomic DNA by multiplex PCR. Extracted genomic DNA from each cell subset was spread evenly across all wells of several immunoSEQ 96-well plates, with each plate serving as a replicate. For sorted subsets, each replicate PCR was loaded with 200 ng genomic DNA, equivalent to some 31,000 T cell genomes. The purified libraries were quantified using a Qubit 3.0 fluorometer, sized with a Bioanalyzer 2100, and then quantified again using the KAPA Library Quantification kit. Each immunoSEQ 96-well plate was sequenced on its own single-read 150-cycle Illumina NextSeq 550 flow cell. Under the source paper's analysis protocol: Because only junctional sequences without quality scores were contained in the immunoSEQ output, filtering matching that applied to full-length reads could not be performed. To assign V/J genes and CDR3, sequences were annotated using PyIR, a Python wrapper for IgBLAST v1.9, with IMGT germline references. Reads were removed for weak V/J assignments (E-value above 1e-6), missing CDR3, stop codons, out-of-frame junctions, or ambiguous translated residues. V3J clonotypes were defined as sequences sharing the same inferred V gene, J gene, and CDR3 amino acid sequence. To compute the percentage overlap between repertoires, the number of shared unique clonotypes was divided by the size of the smaller repertoire. Richness of each repertoire was evaluated using RTK rarefaction, the Chao1 estimator, and Recon v2.1 estimates of unobserved clonotypes. Generation probabilities were computed with OLGA for all TCRbeta clonotypes obtained by the gDNA method from a handful of donors. TCRdb holds this immuneACCESS table with in-frame rearrangements only. Some clones are missing; in checked studies, unresolved V genes explain under half, and the rest has no known cause. D and trimming come from the DNA, and the V and J calls and clone size come from that table. This sample is represented by some 2,000,000 clones; about 94% of them were singletons. The ten largest account for 0.85% to 1.2% of the sample.

About this clone itself: There is no known antigen for this receptor. The sample holds no much larger clone one base away, and base qualities are not on file.

Beyond this particular receptor, the publication reports: Because the study included a small number of donors, the genetic and exposure-history diversity represented was limited. Even with the large sequencing depth, rarefaction of the sorted-subset datasets indicated that sequencing was incomplete. When a handful of donors were compared, the shared fraction of clonotypes was around 5% for naive CD4, more than 3% for naive CD8, 2% to 2.5% for memory CD4, and less than 0.45% for memory CD8. Higher generation probabilities were observed for clonotypes shared by all four sorted-subset donors than for non-shared clonotypes. Naive subsets generally had larger estimated clonotype richness than memory subsets did. Based on pairwise subsampling, the degree of clonotype sharing among donors was expected to be affected by sequencing depth. Sampling was restricted to blood, and TCR repertoires in tissues likely differ from the TCR repertoires found in blood.

CD8 naive samples were CD45RO-negative cells positively selected for CCR7, giving a CD45RA+CCR7+ population that excluded TemRA cells. Donors were healthy HIV-negative adults with no recently reported acute infections or vaccinations. All donors were Caucasian adults living in Nashville, Tennessee, USA. After blood collection by leukapheresis, PBMCs were isolated using Ficoll-Histopaque density gradient centrifugation and then cryopreserved in the vapor phase of liquid nitrogen. Analytical flow cytometry was used to check the purity and quantity of every magnetically sorted T cell population. Each sorted fraction had its genomic DNA isolated and then quantified by UV absorbance on a Nanodrop 2000c. Material for sequencing was naive CD8+ T cells sorted from blood. The sample's cell subset or site label, decoded: CD45RA+CCR7+. The sequence was collected from a man aged 18 to 29 in good health.

The bases are TGTGCCAGCAGCGTAGACCCGGCAGGGGGTGAGAACACTGAAGCTTTCTTT. Its protein is CASSVDPAGGENTEAFF. Recombination linked TRBV9 to TRBJ1-1; a stretch of 7 junction bases matches TRBD1. Germline trimming: 0 bases from V, 1 base from J; junction bases outside gene matches: 9. CDR1 and CDR2 were assigned from the germline V gene as SGDLS and YYNGEE. Reading from cysteine to phenylalanine, the CDR3 counts 17 amino acids. Solely the CDR3 DNA is kept, with 51 bases framed from the first base.